This TCR beta chain was found in a study of OX40 agonist ivuxolimab in advanced cancers. Study-wide background: It was permissible to have had prior anti-PD-1, anti-PD-L1 or anti-CTLA-4 therapy, and about 40% had some.

Points from the study as a whole: At 0.1 to 3.0 mg/kg, clonal expansion of CD4+ and CD8+ blood T cells had occurred by week 6. Among the nonresponders, some also had low normalized T-cell clonal expansion.

Clones were sequenced by immunoSEQ multiplex PCR, and TCRdb holds only the in-frame ones, with some missing. Of about 96,000 clones in the sample, less than 95% were seen once. As regards this clone: Its antigen is still unknown.

This clonotype was sampled from an adult with an advanced solid tumor such as melanoma, head and neck, liver or kidney cancer. The sample in question was CD4+ or CD8+ T cells sorted from blood, obtained in a trial of the OX40 agonist ivuxolimab.

The CDR3 nucleotides read TGTGCCAGCAGCACCCAAGCGGGAGGGCCCTACAATGAGCAGTTCTTC. This encodes CASSTQAGGPYNEQFF. V and J are TRBV28 and TRBJ2-1; 10 bases fit TRBD2. V shed 6 bases and J 2 bases; nucleotides not matched to a gene: 7. Germline V lookup: CDR1 MDHEN, CDR2 SYDVKM. The CDR3 runs to 16 residues.